This TCR beta chain was sequenced in a study of blood T cell repertoires in COVID-19. Study as a whole: The United States, Italy and Spain supplied acute and convalescent COVID-19 samples. In each case, the material was cDNA or gDNA derived from T cells, B-cell-depleted T cells, or PBMCs.

Assay: immunoSEQ multiplex PCR; the TCRdb copy retains only in-frame clones and omits some. Of fewer than 350,000 clones listed, under 95% were seen once; the top ten hold about 3%. Participants' own reports of clinical history determined their cohort assignment. Trimming took off 6 bases at V and 7 bases at J, with 13 bases between the two ends. There are 14 residues in the CDR3. Germline lookup yields CDR1 ENHRY and CDR2 SYGVKD. The rearrangement uses TRBV10-3 and TRBJ1-6, with D perhaps TRBD1 (6 bases). Specimen: PBMCs or T cells enriched from blood (not recorded which). The clonotype was recovered from a man between 35 and 55 years old who had been exposed to COVID-19. CDR3 DNA sequence: TGTGCCATCAGCCGGGACAATGTCAATTCACCCCTCCACTTT. It is translated as CAISRDNVNSPLHF.